What follows describes a single TCR beta chain. The antigen is not known. CDR1 and CDR2 (germline): SGHNT, YYREEE (reference sequence). After removal of 0 bases from V and 7 bases from J, the junction contained 8 bases not matched to a gene. There are 15 residues in the CDR3. This sample was included in a study of T cell responses to AZD1222 COVID-19 vaccine. Findings of the study overall: Females outnumbered males among donors, who were mostly white British; clonal diversity was possibly underestimated. Among AZD1222 vaccinees, only six or seven were seropositive at baseline.

Here immunoSEQ multiplex PCR was the method, and the copy in TCRdb shows in-frame clones only, minus some. The table includes roughly 150,000 clones, more than 70% detected once. The rearrangement links TRBV5-4 to TRBJ1-2; 8 bases agree with TRBD1. Here the sequenced sample was peripheral blood, taken on day 0 of MenACWY control vaccination. The origin of this receptor is an adult in good health. The CDR3 DNA follows: TGTGCCAGCAGCTTGGCGGGACAGGCCATGGGTGGCTACACCTTC. Translation gives CASSLAGQAMGGYTF. Using reference TRBV5-4 and TRBJ1-2 for the parts outside the CDR3, the full variable domain is ETGVTQSPTHLIKTRGQQVTLRCSSQSGHNTVSWYQQALGQGPQFIFQYYREEENGRGNFPPRFSGLQFPNYSSELNVNALELDDSALYLCASSLAGQAMGGYTFGSGTRLTVV.